These T cell receptor beta chains were read from a single sample in a study of T-cell memory formation after mild COVID-19. Each CDR3 protein gets one entry after TCRdb re-called the 5' RACE reads with MiXCR. The sample shows about 400,000 distinct CDR3 sequences, approximately 18% of them seen only once. The sequencing input was PBMCs or a T cell subset sorted from them (not recorded which). These receptors originate from a man aged 18 to 30 who had mild COVID-19 (a few samples of this study predate the infection). Cell type and time point are not known. CDR3s include the opening cysteine and the closing phenylalanine or tryptophan. A D gene is named only where the DNA matches it firmly. Clone size, where shown, is once, few, many, or a class for clones that have expanded.

cdr3_nt cdr3_aa j_call v_call clone_size d_call cdr3_length
TGTGCCAGCAGTGTTGGGACTGAAGCTTTCTTT CASSVGTEAFF TRBJ1-1 TRBV2 many - 11
TGTGCCAGCAGTGTGACACTGGGGGAAAAACTGTTTTTT CASSVTLGEKLFF TRBJ1-4 TRBV25-1 - - 13
TGTGCCAGCAGCCCTGGGCGGGGCAGGGAGTATTTT CASSPGRGREYF TRBJ2-3 TRBV5-5 many - 12
TGTGCCAGCAGTTTAAGTCCCGGACAGGAGTTCACTGAAGCTTTCTTT CASSLSPGQEFTEAFF TRBJ1-1 TRBV28 few TRBD1 16
TGTGCCAGCAAGACTAGCGGGGGGGCTGGGGAGACCCAGTACTTC CASKTSGGAGETQYF TRBJ2-5 TRBV6-5 few TRBD2 15
TGTGCCAGCAGCTTTTGGGGCGAGCAGTACTTC CASSFWGEQYF TRBJ2-7 TRBV7-9 - - 11
TGTGCCAGCGAGGTCCGGGGGACGCAGTATTTT CASEVRGTQYF TRBJ2-3 TRBV25-1 few - 11
TGTGCCAGCCGAAACTCTGGGGCCAACGTCCTGACTTTC CASRNSGANVLTF TRBJ2-6 TRBV7-9 - - 13
TGTGCCATCAGTGCATCGGACCGTATCTATGGCTACACCTTC CAISASDRIYGYTF TRBJ1-2 TRBV10-3 - - 14
TGTGCCAGCAGTACACGGACCGGGGTCAGGTCACCCCTCCACTTT CASSTRTGVRSPLHF TRBJ1-6 TRBV27 - - 15
TGTGCCAGCAGACAACCGACTGGAAAAGAGACCCAGTACTTC CASRQPTGKETQYF TRBJ2-5 TRBV7-9 many - 14
TGTGCCAGCAGCCCAGGGGGGACAGGGCCAAATGAGCAGTTCTTC CASSPGGTGPNEQFF TRBJ2-1 TRBV7-9 - TRBD1 15
TGTGCCAGCAGCTCAAACAGGGGCCGCTCTGGAAACACCATATATTTT CASSSNRGRSGNTIYF TRBJ1-3 TRBV6-5 - TRBD1 16
TGTGCCAGCAGTGACGGGACCACCTACAATGAGCAGTTCTTC CASSDGTTYNEQFF TRBJ2-1 TRBV2 - - 14
TGTGCCAGCAGCCAACTAGGAATGAACACTGAAGCTTTCTTT CASSQLGMNTEAFF TRBJ1-1 TRBV3-1 - - 14
TGTGCCATCAGTGAGACCGGGCTAGCGGATGGTGAGCAGTTCTTC CAISETGLADGEQFF TRBJ2-1 TRBV10-3 few TRBD2 15
TGTGCCAGCAGGATGGAGGGGCTCGGGGAGCTGTTTTTT CASRMEGLGELFF TRBJ2-2 TRBV2 - - 13
TGTGCCAGCAGTTCAGTGGAACTGTTTTTT CASSSVELFF TRBJ1-4 TRBV28 - - 10
TGTGCCAGCAGGGAACAGGTGACACGCTCTGGGGCCAACGTCCTGACTTTC CASREQVTRSGANVLTF TRBJ2-6 TRBV7-2 few - 17
TGCGCCAGCAGCCAAGATAGTGCGCGCCGGGAGACCCAGTACTTC CASSQDSARRETQYF TRBJ2-5 TRBV4-3 few - 15
TGTGCCAGCAGCTTGTACCACGAGCAGTACTTC CASSLYHEQYF TRBJ2-7 TRBV5-6 few - 11
TGTGCCAGCAGCCTCCGGGACATGAACACTGAAGCTTTCTTT CASSLRDMNTEAFF TRBJ1-1 TRBV3-1 few - 14
TGTGCCAGCAGCGCAACCGCGACAGGGGGTGAAGAAGATACGCAGTATTTT CASSATATGGEEDTQYF TRBJ2-3 TRBV7-9 - TRBD1 17
TGTGCCAGCAGTCCTCGGACAGGGGATGGGTCCACTGAAGCTTTCTTT CASSPRTGDGSTEAFF TRBJ1-1 TRBV6-5 few TRBD1 16
TGTGCCAGCAGTGTCGCCAGGGATCGGGCTGAAGCTTTCTTT CASSVARDRAEAFF TRBJ1-1 TRBV6-2/TRBV6-3 few - 14
TGTGCCAGCTCCAAAGGGGCCGCGGAAGATACGCAGTATTTT CASSKGAAEDTQYF TRBJ2-3 TRBV3-1 few - 14
TGTGCCAGCAGCCCTAGCGGGGGATGGGATACGCAGTATTTT CASSPSGGWDTQYF TRBJ2-3 TRBV27 few TRBD2 14
TGTGCCAGCAGCTTATCGGGGGGTGAGCAGTTCTTC CASSLSGGEQFF TRBJ2-1 TRBV7-9 many TRBD2 12
TGTGCCAGCAGTGAAGCATCGCAGGCCGGTGGAGATACGCAGTATTTT CASSEASQAGGDTQYF TRBJ2-3 TRBV2 - - 16
TGCAGCGTTGAACGCAGGGGCACAGATACGCAGTATTTT CSVERRGTDTQYF TRBJ2-3 TRBV29-1 few - 13
TGTGCCACCGGAGAATCAAAGACCGCCGGAGAGACCCAGTACTTC CATGESKTAGETQYF TRBJ2-5 TRBV15 few - 15
TGTGCCACCAGTGATTTCGGGCAGGGCCGCTCCTATAATTCACCCCTCCACTTT CATSDFGQGRSYNSPLHF TRBJ1-6 TRBV24-1 - - 18
TGCAGTGCCCCCCCCAAAGGGCAGGCCACTACCTATGGCTACACCTTC CSAPPKGQATTYGYTF TRBJ1-2 TRBV20-1 once - 16
TGCGCCAGCAGCCAATACCGGGACAGAGGAACTGAAGCTTTCTTT CASSQYRDRGTEAFF TRBJ1-1 TRBV4-1 few TRBD1 15
TGCAGTGCTAGTACAGGGGGCATGGGCAATCAGCCCCAGCATTTT CSASTGGMGNQPQHF TRBJ1-5 TRBV20-1 few TRBD1 15
TGTGCCTGGAGTCGGGCAGGGAATCAGCCCCAGCATTTT CAWSRAGNQPQHF TRBJ1-5 TRBV30 few - 13
TGCAGTGCTGATGTCGCAGCCAAGACGCTCGGCTCCTATAATTCACCCCTCCACTTT CSADVAAKTLGSYNSPLHF TRBJ1-6 TRBV20-1 - - 19
TGTGCCAGCAGCTTAGGGACTTCAAATGAGCAGTTCTTC CASSLGTSNEQFF TRBJ2-1 TRBV5-5 many - 13
TGTGCCAGCAGCTCGGGACAGGGCGCAGATACGCAGTATTTT CASSSGQGADTQYF TRBJ2-3 TRBV7-2 many TRBD1 14
TGCGCCAGCAGCCAAGAACCCCAGGGGGCGCGTCACACTGAAGCTTTCTTT CASSQEPQGARHTEAFF TRBJ1-1 TRBV4-3 few TRBD1 17
TGTGCCAGCAGCTCAGGACAGGGGTCGTATGGCTACACCTTC CASSSGQGSYGYTF TRBJ1-2 TRBV7-9 - TRBD1 14
TGTGCCAGCCATACCGGGGGCCCCTATGGCTACACCTTC CASHTGGPYGYTF TRBJ1-2 TRBV6-5 few - 13
TGCGCCAGCAGCTTGTGGGGGCAATATGTGGATGAGCAGTTCTTC CASSLWGQYVDEQFF TRBJ2-1 TRBV5-1 - - 15
TGTGCCAGCTCACCTGGGGTGGGCGCTGAAGCTTTCTTT CASSPGVGAEAFF TRBJ1-1 TRBV18 - - 13
TGTGCCAGCAGCTTAGGGTTGGGAGTTGGTGCTTCACCCCTCCACTTT CASSLGLGVGASPLHF TRBJ1-6 TRBV7-2 - - 16
TGTGCCAGCAGCTTAGGAGGAGGAGGGAAAGGCCAGTACTTC CASSLGGGGKGQYF TRBJ2-5 TRBV7-2 few - 14
TGCAGTGCTAGAGCCGCAGGGGCGGGCCACGAGCAGTACTTC CSARAAGAGHEQYF TRBJ2-7 TRBV20-1 - - 14
TGTGCCAGCAGCCTAAGCTATGAGACAGGGGGCGCCGGTGAAAAACTGTTTTTT CASSLSYETGGAGEKLFF TRBJ1-4 TRBV7-9 - TRBD1 18
TGCAGCGTTGTGGGACAGAACACTGAAGCTTTCTTT CSVVGQNTEAFF TRBJ1-1 TRBV29-1 many - 12
TGTGCCAGCAGCGACGGGAGGGATGGCGATACGCAGTATTTT CASSDGRDGDTQYF TRBJ2-3 TRBV11-3 - TRBD2 14
TGTGCCAGCAGCTCAGGGGAGGGTGGCTACACCTTC CASSSGEGGYTF TRBJ1-2 TRBV7-8 many - 12
TGCGCCAGCAGCCTGGGCGTGACGGAACAAGAGACCCAGTACTTC CASSLGVTEQETQYF TRBJ2-5 TRBV4-3 - - 15
TGCAGTGCTAGAACTCGGCGTCAGTTAAATGAAAAACTGTTTTTT CSARTRRQLNEKLFF TRBJ1-4 TRBV20-1 - - 15